These 9 T cell receptor beta chains were all obtained from the same sample, sequenced in a study of human T cells and chemical hapten exposure. MiXCR, run by TCRdb on the RACE reads, gives a single entry per CDR3 protein. The data show a few hundred thousand distinct CDR3 sequences, approximately 5% seen once. Time point denoted: pre-sensitization, week 0. Documented treatment: therapeutic diphenylcyclopropenone sensitization with weekly scalp DPC. The sequencing here drew on whole blood, taken in connection with sensitization to the hapten diphenylcyclopropenone (DPC). These receptors all come from a woman in her late teens or twenties with alopecia areata. Some clones in this sample may be carry-over from other donors' samples.

This clonotype was counted at least ten times. J is TRBJ1-1 and V is TRBV6-2 or TRBV6-3; TRBD1 aligns across 9 bases. V lost 4 bases to trimming and J lost 3 bases; unmatched junction nucleotides: 6. The CDR3 spans 15 residues. Germline V gene lookup returns CDR1 MNHEY and CDR2 SVGEGT. The CDR3 protein is CASSSWGTGYTEAFF. CDR3 bases: TGTGCCAGCAGTTCGTGGGGGACAGGGTACACTGAAGCTTTCTTT.

The chain has TRBV7-3 and TRBJ1-1, with D unresolved. Deletions cut 2 bases from V and 7 bases from J, with 11 bases between. The CDR3 totals 13 residues. Germline CDR1 reads SGHTA; CDR2 reads FQGTGA. CDR3 loop: CASSLAGRDEAFF. CDR3 coding DNA: TGTGCCAGCAGCTTAGCCGGGAGGGATGAAGCTTTCTTT.

This clonotype was counted ten times or more. V gene TRBV27 combines with J gene TRBJ2-3, with 7 bases that match TRBD2. This CDR3 has 16 amino acids. With 6 bases clipped from V and 2 bases from J, the junction kept 11 bases outside the gene matches. Germline CDR1 is MNHEY and CDR2 is SMNVEV (reference sequence). CDR3 protein: CASSGEGRGNTDTQYF. The CDR3 DNA reads TGTGCCAGCAGCGGGGAGGGTCGGGGGAACACAGATACGCAGTATTTT.

This clonotype was seen a handful of times. The rearrangement uses TRBV7-8 and TRBJ1-2; D call uncertain. Germline V CDR1 and CDR2: SGHVS, FQNEAQ. The CDR3 loop spans 16 amino acids. V was shortened by 2 bases and J by 4 bases, with 17 bases between the two germline ends. Here the CDR3 DNA reads TGTGCCAGCAGCTTAACTCCCCAAATATTAGGCTATGGCTACACCTTC. It yields the protein CASSLTPQILGYGYTF.

The genes are TRBV11-1 and TRBJ1-1, with D possibly matching TRBD1 (6 bases). The V and J ends lost 2 bases and 4 bases respectively, with 8 bases between them. Per the germline V gene, CDR1 is SGHAT and CDR2 is FQDESV (reference sequence). This CDR3 has 13 residues. The CDR3 here is CASSLRGATEAFF. The DNA of the CDR3 is TGTGCCAGCAGCTTAAGGGGGGCCACTGAAGCTTTCTTT.

This clonotype was observed at least ten times. The rearrangement joins TRBV28 to TRBJ1-5; the D gene is possibly TRBD1 (5 bases). The V and J ends lost 3 bases and 2 bases respectively, with 14 bases between them. The CDR3 sequence is 16 residues long. Germline V CDR1 and CDR2: MDHEN, SYDVKM. DNA for the CDR3: TGTGCCAGCAGTTTTGGAGGGGTAGGAGGCAATCAGCCCCAGCATTTT. Its protein is CASSFGGVGGNQPQHF.

This clonotype was recorded many times. The chain combines TRBV20-1 with TRBJ1-6; 9 positions agree with TRBD1. The germline V gene has CDR1 DFQATT and CDR2 SNEGSKA (reference sequence). Trimming took 3 bases from V and 8 from J; bases not matched to a gene: 2. The CDR3 length is 13 residues. CDR3 nucleotide sequence: TGCAGTGCTAGTACAGGGGGCTATTCACCCCTCCACTTT. Translating gives CSASTGGYSPLHF.

This clonotype was detected a few times. The chain combines TRBV20-1 with TRBJ2-1; 10 bases are shared with TRBD2. The CDR3 totals 13 residues. V shed 6 bases and J 4 bases; nucleotides not matched to a gene: 3. Germline V gene lookup returns CDR1 DFQATT and CDR2 SNEGSKA (reference sequence). Here the CDR3 reads CSAPLAGYNEQFF. DNA for the CDR3: TGCAGTGCCCCACTAGCGGGGTACAATGAGCAGTTCTTC.

The chain links TRBV12-3 or TRBV12-4 to TRBJ2-7; tentatively, D is TRBD1 (5 bases). CDR3 length: 14 residues. V was pared by 3 bases and J by 2 bases, with 11 bases between. CDR3: CASSLFTGPYEQYF. Written as DNA, the CDR3 is TGTGCCAGCAGTTTGTTCACAGGTCCCTACGAGCAGTACTTC.